This TCR beta chain was sequenced in a study of cytotoxic CD8 clonotypes in ibrutinib-treated CLL. Study overall: After a median of approximately 70 months, around 15 patients stayed remitted and some 12 progressed; responses had been partial in some 24 and complete in 2. Whole-study findings and limits: Samples from sustained-remission and progressing patients were taken at different times. Stable or contracted on treatment, public clonotypes were also uncommon.

This clone was observed once. What it recognizes is unknown. The repertoire was sequenced with immunoSEQ multiplex PCR; TCRdb's copy has only in-frame clones and lacks some. The sample includes approximately 190,000 clones, roughly three quarters seen only once; the top ten take roughly an eighth. Germline CDR1 reads MDHEN; CDR2 reads SYDVKM. This CDR3 comprises 14 residues. Deletions cut 2 bases from V and 4 bases from J, with 9 bases between. The receptor's source is a human donor with chronic lymphocytic leukemia. The material sequenced was PBMCs, taken after 12 months of ibrutinib treatment. The chain links TRBV28 to TRBJ1-5; D is uncertain. CDR3 bases: TGTGCCAGCAGTTTAGGCGCCCTTAATCAGCCCCAGCATTTT. This encodes CASSLGALNQPQHF.